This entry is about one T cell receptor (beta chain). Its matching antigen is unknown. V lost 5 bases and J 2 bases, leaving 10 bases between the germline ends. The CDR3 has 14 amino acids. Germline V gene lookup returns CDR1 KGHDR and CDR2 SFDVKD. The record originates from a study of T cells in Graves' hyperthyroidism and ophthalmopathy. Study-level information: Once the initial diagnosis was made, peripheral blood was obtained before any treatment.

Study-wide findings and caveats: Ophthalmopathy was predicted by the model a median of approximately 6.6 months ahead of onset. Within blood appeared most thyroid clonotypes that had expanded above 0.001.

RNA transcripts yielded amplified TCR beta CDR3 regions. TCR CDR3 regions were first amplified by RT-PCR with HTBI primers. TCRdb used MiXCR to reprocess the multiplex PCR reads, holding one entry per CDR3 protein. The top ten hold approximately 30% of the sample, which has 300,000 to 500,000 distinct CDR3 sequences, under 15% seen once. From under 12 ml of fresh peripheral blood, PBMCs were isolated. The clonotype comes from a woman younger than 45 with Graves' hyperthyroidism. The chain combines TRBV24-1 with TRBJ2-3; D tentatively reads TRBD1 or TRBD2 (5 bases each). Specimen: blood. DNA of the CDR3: TGTGCCACCAGTGCGGGGACGGCCACAGATACGCAGTATTTT. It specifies CATSAGTATDTQYF.